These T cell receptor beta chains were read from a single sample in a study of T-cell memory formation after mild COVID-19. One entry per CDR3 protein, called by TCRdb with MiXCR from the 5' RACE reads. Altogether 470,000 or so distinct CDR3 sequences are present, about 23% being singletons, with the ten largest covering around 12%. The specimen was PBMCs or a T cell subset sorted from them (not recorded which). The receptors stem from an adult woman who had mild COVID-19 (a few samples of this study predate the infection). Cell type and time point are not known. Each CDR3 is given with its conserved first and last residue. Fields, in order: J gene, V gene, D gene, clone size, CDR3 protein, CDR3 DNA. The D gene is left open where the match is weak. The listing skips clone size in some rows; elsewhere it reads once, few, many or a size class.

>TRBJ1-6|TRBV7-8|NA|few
CASSFTGTQYSPLHF
TGTGCCAGCAGTTTCACCGGGACTCAGTATTCACCCCTCCACTTT
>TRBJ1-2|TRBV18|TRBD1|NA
CASSPEGQGYGYTF
TGTGCCAGCTCACCAGAGGGACAGGGGTATGGCTACACCTTC
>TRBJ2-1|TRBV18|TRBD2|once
CASSPPVAGYNEQFF
TGTGCCAGCTCACCACCCGTAGCGGGGTACAATGAGCAGTTCTTC
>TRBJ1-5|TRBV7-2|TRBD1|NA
CASSFQGEVSQPQHF
TGTGCCAGCAGCTTTCAGGGGGAGGTTAGTCAGCCCCAGCATTTT
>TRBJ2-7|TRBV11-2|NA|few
CASRSGLQGSYEQYF
TGTGCCAGCAGGAGCGGCCTCCAGGGATCCTACGAGCAGTACTTC
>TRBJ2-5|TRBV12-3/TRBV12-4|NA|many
CASSFLEETQYF
TGCGCCAGCAGCTTCCTAGAAGAGACCCAGTACTTC
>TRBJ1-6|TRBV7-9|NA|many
CASSSTGTTGNSPLHF
TGTGCCAGCAGCTCCACCGGGACAACAGGGAACTCACCCCTCCACTTT
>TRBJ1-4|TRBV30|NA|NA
CAREFNEKLFF
TGTGCCCGGGAGTTTAATGAAAAACTGTTTTTT
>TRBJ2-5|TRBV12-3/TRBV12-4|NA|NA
CASSFKGGWETQYF
TGTGCCAGCAGTTTTAAGGGCGGGTGGGAGACCCAGTACTTC
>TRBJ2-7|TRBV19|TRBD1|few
CASSMRDRTYEQYF
TGTGCCAGTAGTATGAGGGACAGGACCTACGAGCAGTACTTC
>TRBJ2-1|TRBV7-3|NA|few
CASSRGRNDEQFF
TGTGCCAGCAGCAGGGGGAGAAATGATGAGCAGTTCTTC
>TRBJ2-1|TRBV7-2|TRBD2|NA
CASSLSPLADLYNEQFF
TGTGCCAGCAGCCTCTCCCCCCTAGCGGACCTCTACAATGAGCAGTTCTTC
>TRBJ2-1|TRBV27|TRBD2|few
CASSPSSGALSPGSYNEQFF
TGTGCCAGCAGTCCATCTAGCGGGGCGCTGTCCCCTGGCTCCTACAATGAGCAGTTCTTC
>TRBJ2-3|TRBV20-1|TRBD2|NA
CSAREGTSGISSSTDTQYF
TGCAGTGCTAGAGAGGGGACTAGCGGGATAAGCTCTAGCACAGATACGCAGTATTTT
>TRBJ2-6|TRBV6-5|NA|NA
CASSYTGANVLTF
TGTGCCAGCAGTTACACTGGGGCCAACGTCCTGACTTTC
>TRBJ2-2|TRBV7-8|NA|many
CASSFFSQGAGELFF
TGTGCCAGCAGCTTCTTTTCACAGGGTGCCGGGGAGCTGTTTTTT
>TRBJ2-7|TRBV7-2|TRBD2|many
CASSLVGGRVQYF
TGTGCCAGCAGCTTAGTTGGCGGGAGGGTACAGTACTTC
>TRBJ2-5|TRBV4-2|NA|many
CASSQDQLATETQYF
TGTGCCAGCAGCCAAGATCAGCTAGCGACAGAGACCCAGTACTTC
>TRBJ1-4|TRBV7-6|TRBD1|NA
CASTLSGQGEKLFF
TGTGCCAGCACCCTCAGTGGACAGGGTGAAAAACTGTTTTTT
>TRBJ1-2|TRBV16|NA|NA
CASSPVVWGYTF
TGTGCCAGCAGCCCGGTGGTCTGGGGCTACACCTTC
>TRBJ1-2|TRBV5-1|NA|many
CASSEDSSLSYGYTF
TGCGCCAGCAGCGAGGACAGCTCATTGTCCTATGGCTACACCTTC
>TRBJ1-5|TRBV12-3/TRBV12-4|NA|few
CASSSGFQGPNNRVNQPQHF
TGTGCCAGCAGTTCTGGGTTTCAGGGACCCAATAACCGGGTCAATCAGCCCCAGCATTTT
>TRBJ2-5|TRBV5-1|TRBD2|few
CASSLMSSGSVETQYF
TGCGCCAGCAGCTTGATGTCTAGCGGGAGTGTGGAGACCCAGTACTTC
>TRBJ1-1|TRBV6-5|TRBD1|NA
CASRGGDSPNTEAFF
TGTGCCAGCCGCGGGGGGGACAGCCCGAACACTGAAGCTTTCTTT
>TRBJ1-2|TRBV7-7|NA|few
CASGNSGAWTIGYTF
TGTGCTAGCGGAAATTCAGGGGCTTGGACCATCGGCTACACCTTC
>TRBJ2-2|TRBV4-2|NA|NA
CASSQDHRGWAGELFF
TGTGCCAGCAGCCAAGATCATAGGGGGTGGGCCGGGGAGCTGTTTTTT
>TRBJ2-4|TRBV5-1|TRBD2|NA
CASSLAPLAGVGKNIQYF
TGCGCCAGCAGCTTGGCCCCACTAGCGGGAGTAGGCAAAAACATTCAGTACTTC
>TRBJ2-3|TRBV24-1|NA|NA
CATSDLVGGTSTDTQYF
TGTGCCACCAGTGATTTGGTTGGGGGTACTAGCACAGATACGCAGTATTTT
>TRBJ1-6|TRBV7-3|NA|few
CASSLLGASNSPLHF
TGTGCCAGCAGCTTGTTGGGAGCTTCCAATTCACCCCTCCACTTT
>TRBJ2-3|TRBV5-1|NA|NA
CASSPNPEGTDTQYF
TGCGCCAGCAGCCCAAACCCCGAAGGGACAGATACGCAGTATTTT
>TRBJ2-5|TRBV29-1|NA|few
CSVGGQETQYF
TGCAGCGTTGGTGGGCAAGAGACCCAGTACTTC
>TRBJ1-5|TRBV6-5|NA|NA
CASSLTQGEGNQPQHF
TGTGCCAGCAGTTTGACCCAGGGAGAGGGCAATCAGCCCCAGCATTTT
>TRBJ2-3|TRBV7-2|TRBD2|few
CASSLGRGLAASTDTQYF
TGTGCCAGCAGCTTAGGCAGGGGACTAGCGGCTAGCACAGATACGCAGTATTTT
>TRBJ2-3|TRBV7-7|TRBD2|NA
CASIPGLALTDTQYF
TGTGCCAGCATCCCGGGACTAGCCCTAACAGATACGCAGTATTTT
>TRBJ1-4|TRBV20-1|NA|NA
CSARDYVGEKLFF
TGCAGTGCTAGAGATTATGTGGGTGAAAAACTGTTTTTT
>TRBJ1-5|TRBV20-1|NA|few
CSARETITGYGNQPQHF
TGCAGTGCTAGAGAGACTATCACAGGGTATGGCAATCAGCCCCAGCATTTT
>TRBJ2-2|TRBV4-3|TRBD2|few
CASSQGLAGGRAGELFF
TGCGCCAGCAGCCAGGGACTAGCGGGAGGTCGGGCCGGGGAGCTGTTTTTT
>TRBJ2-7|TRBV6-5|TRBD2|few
CASSTPAGGKYEQYF
TGTGCCAGCAGTACCCCGGCGGGGGGGAAATACGAGCAGTACTTC
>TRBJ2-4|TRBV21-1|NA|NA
CASRRSIQYF
TGTGCCAGCAGGAGGAGCATTCAGTACTTC
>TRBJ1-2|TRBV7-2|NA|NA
CASSLGVGQIPYGYTF
TGTGCCAGCAGCTTAGGGGTCGGACAGATTCCTTATGGCTACACCTTC
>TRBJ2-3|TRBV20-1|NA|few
CSASAGQGTDTQYF
TGCAGTGCTAGTGCGGGGCAAGGCACAGATACGCAGTATTTT
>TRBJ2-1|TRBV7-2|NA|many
CASSPQLGEQFF
TGTGCCAGCAGCCCACAACTAGGTGAGCAGTTCTTC
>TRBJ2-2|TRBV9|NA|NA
CASSVDPGATGELFF
TGTGCCAGCAGCGTAGACCCAGGGGCGACCGGGGAGCTGTTTTTT
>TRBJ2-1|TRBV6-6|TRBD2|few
CASSYSDSGGSWNEQFF
TGTGCCAGCAGTTACTCTGATAGCGGGGGGTCTTGGAATGAGCAGTTCTTC
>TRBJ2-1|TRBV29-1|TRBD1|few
CSASYWTGDYNEQFF
TGCAGCGCCAGTTATTGGACAGGGGACTACAATGAGCAGTTCTTC
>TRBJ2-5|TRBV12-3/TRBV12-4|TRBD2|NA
CASTQDWEGTQYF
TGTGCCAGCACCCAGGATTGGGAGGGGACCCAGTACTTC
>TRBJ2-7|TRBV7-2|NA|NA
CASSYVGGPSSYEQYF
TGTGCCAGCAGCTACGTTGGGGGGCCGAGCTCCTACGAGCAGTACTTC
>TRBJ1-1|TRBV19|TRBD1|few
CASTLGQANTEAFF
TGTGCCAGTACCCTGGGACAGGCGAACACTGAAGCTTTCTTT
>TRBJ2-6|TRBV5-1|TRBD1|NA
CASSLEGTGSGANVLTF
TGCGCCAGCAGCTTGGAGGGGACAGGATCCGGGGCCAACGTCCTGACTTTC
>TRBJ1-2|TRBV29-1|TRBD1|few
CSVLGQGFYGYTF
TGCAGCGTTCTGGGACAGGGGTTCTATGGCTACACCTTC
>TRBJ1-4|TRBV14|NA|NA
CASSHPGVRPTNEKLFF
TGTGCCAGCAGCCACCCAGGGGTTCGTCCAACTAATGAAAAACTGTTTTTT
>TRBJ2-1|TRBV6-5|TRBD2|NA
CASSPGTSTRNEQFF
TGTGCCAGCAGTCCAGGGACTAGCACCCGCAATGAGCAGTTCTTC
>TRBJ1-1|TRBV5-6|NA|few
CAGMTGLRGTEAFF
TGTGCCGGGATGACAGGCCTCAGGGGTACTGAAGCTTTCTTT
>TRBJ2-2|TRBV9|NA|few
CASSPSGSKTGELFF
TGTGCCAGCAGCCCGAGCGGATCGAAAACCGGGGAGCTGTTTTTT
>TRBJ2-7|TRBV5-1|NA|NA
CASSPAGRDYEQYF
TGCGCCAGCAGCCCCGCCGGCAGGGACTACGAGCAGTACTTC
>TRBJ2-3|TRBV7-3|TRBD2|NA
CASSLHGRRGSTDTQYF
TGTGCCAGCAGCTTACACGGCCGGCGGGGGAGCACAGATACGCAGTATTTT
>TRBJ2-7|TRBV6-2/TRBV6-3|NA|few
CASSYTQYEQYF
TGTGCCAGCAGTTACACCCAATACGAGCAGTACTTC
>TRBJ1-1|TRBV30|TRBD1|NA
CAWTPRGQGGTEAFF
TGTGCCTGGACCCCACGGGGACAGGGTGGGACTGAAGCTTTCTTT